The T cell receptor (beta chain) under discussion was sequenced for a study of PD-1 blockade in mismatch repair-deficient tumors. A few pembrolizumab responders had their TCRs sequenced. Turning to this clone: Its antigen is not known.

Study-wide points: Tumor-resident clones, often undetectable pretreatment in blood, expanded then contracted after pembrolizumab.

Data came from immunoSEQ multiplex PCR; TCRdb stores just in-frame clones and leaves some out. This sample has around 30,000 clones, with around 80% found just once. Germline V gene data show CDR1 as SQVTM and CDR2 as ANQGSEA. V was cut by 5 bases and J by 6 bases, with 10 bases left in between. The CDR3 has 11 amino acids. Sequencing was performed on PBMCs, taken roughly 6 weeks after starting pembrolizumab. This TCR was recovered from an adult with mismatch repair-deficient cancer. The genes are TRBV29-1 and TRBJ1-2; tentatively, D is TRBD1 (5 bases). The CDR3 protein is CSVSGGDGYTF. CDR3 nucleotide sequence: TGCAGCGTTTCCGGAGGGGATGGCTACACCTTC.